Presented here are 21 T cell receptor beta chains from one specimen sequenced in a study of identical twins. TCRdb called the 5' RACE reads again in MiXCR, with one record for every CDR3 protein. The table has 270,000 or so distinct CDR3 sequences, around 8% seen once; the top ten hold less than 4%. The data also belong to a second study, concerning yellow fever vaccine responses in identical twins.

The material sequenced was CD8+ T cells sorted from blood. These receptors were obtained from a young woman in good health.

A few counts support this clonotype. This chain uses TRBV28 with TRBJ1-1; 7 bases are shared with TRBD1. The junction had 9 bases not matched to a gene; V was cut back by 4 bases and J by 1 base. Germline CDR1 reads MDHEN; CDR2 reads SYDVKM. The CDR3 runs to 16 residues. In DNA, the CDR3 is TGTGCCAGCAGTTACCCACAGGGGCGTTCGAACACTGAAGCTTTCTTT. Translated: CASSYPQGRSNTEAFF.

In DNA, the CDR3 is TGTGCCAGCTCCCGGGCGCTGGGCGAGCAGTACTTC. Its protein product is CASSRALGEQYF. The chain links TRBV6-1 to TRBJ2-7, with D unresolved. The CDR3 length is 12 residues. V dropped 8 bases and J dropped 6 bases, with 14 bases sitting between them. Germline CDR1 is MNHNS and CDR2 is SASEGT.

The CDR3 reads CASSKRGGPEQTDTQYF. The CDR3 DNA sequence: TGTGCCAGCAGCAAACGAGGGGGCCCCGAACAGACAGATACGCAGTATTTT. This chain uses TRBV21-1 with TRBJ2-3; the table's D call of TRBD1 was not tested on the DNA. TRBV21-1 is noted as a pseudogene. The CDR3 has 17 residues.

The table lists this clonotype with a few counts. The chain uses TRBV15 and TRBJ2-3; D is unresolved. Germline V gives CDR1 LNHNV, CDR2 YYDKDF (reference sequence). V was cut by 2 bases and J by 4 bases, with 10 bases left in between. CDR3 size: 14 residues. Written as DNA, the CDR3 is TGTGCCACCAGCAGAACCCAAGCTTCAGATACGCAGTATTTT. Translating gives CATSRTQASDTQYF.

In this sample, this clonotype turned up a few times. V is TRBV20-1 and J is TRBJ2-1; 9 positions agree with TRBD1. The V gene end was trimmed by 3 bases and the J gene end by 3 bases; junction bases not matched to a gene: 6. The CDR3 has 15 amino acids. The germline V gene has CDR1 DFQATT and CDR2 SNEGSKA (reference sequence). The CDR3 protein is CSAREGQGVYNEQFF. The CDR3 coding sequence is TGCAGTGCTAGGGAGGGACAGGGAGTCTACAATGAGCAGTTCTTC.

This clonotype has more than one count but fewer than ten. The chain joins TRBV5-1 to TRBJ2-3, with 11 bases that match TRBD2. CDR3 length: 17 residues. Germline lookup yields CDR1 SGHRS and CDR2 YFSETQ. Germline trimming cut 2 bases from V and 2 bases from J; bases unmatched to any gene: 7. The chain's CDR3 is CASSFGLAGGDTDTQYF. The CDR3 nucleotides are TGCGCCAGCAGCTTCGGGCTAGCGGGGGGTGACACAGATACGCAGTATTTT. Supplemented by reference TRBV5-1 and TRBJ2-3, the full variable domain reads KAGVTQTPRYLIKTRGQQVTLSCSPISGHRSVSWYQQTPGQGLQFLFEYFSETQRNKGNFPGRFSGRQFSNSRSEMNVSTLELGDSALYLCASSFGLAGGDTDTQYFGPGTRLTVL.

This clonotype was recorded at least ten times. The genes are TRBV6-4 and TRBJ2-5, with 10 bases fitting TRBD1. Germline V gene sequence: CDR1 MRHNA, CDR2 SNTAGT. The J segment lost 1 base and the V segment lost 6 bases, leaving 20 bases of the junction unmatched. The CDR3 runs to 20 residues. Written as DNA, the CDR3 is TGTGCCAGCAGGCTCTCATATTACCCGGGGACAGGGGAACCCCAAGAGACCCAGTACTTC. Its translation: CASRLSYYPGTGEPQETQYF.

This clonotype was detected many times. The V and J genes are TRBV7-6 and TRBJ2-3; D gene ambiguous. The length of the CDR3 is 13 residues. Germline-derived CDR1 and CDR2 are SGHVS and FNYEAQ. Trimming left V 5 bases short and J 6 bases short, with 12 bases between. The CDR3 here is CASSPLPEDTQYF. DNA for the CDR3: TGTGCCAGCAGCCCTTTGCCGGAGGATACGCAGTATTTT.

The chain joins TRBV7-9 to TRBJ2-2, with D uncertain. The germline CDR1 and CDR2 sequences are SEHNR and FQNEAQ (reference sequence). The CDR3 runs to 14 residues. V was cut by 2 bases and J by 0 bases, with 4 bases left in between. CDR3 protein: CASSLTANTGELFF. The CDR3 nucleotides read TGTGCCAGCAGCTTAACAGCGAACACCGGGGAGCTGTTTTTT.

The rearrangement uses TRBV7-9 and TRBJ2-5; D perhaps matches TRBD1 (6 bases). Between the trimmed V and J ends, which lost 6 bases and 2 bases, there was a span of 10 bases. Germline V gives CDR1 SEHNR, CDR2 FQNEAQ (reference sequence). The CDR3 has 13 amino acids. The CDR3 sequence is CASRNRDQETQYF. CDR3 DNA: TGTGCCAGCAGGAACAGGGATCAAGAGACCCAGTACTTC.

This clonotype showed up just a few times. This chain links TRBV4-3 with TRBJ2-7; D call uncertain. There are 18 residues in the CDR3. Germline-derived CDR1 and CDR2 are LGHNA and YSLEER. The V and J ends lost 0 bases and 3 bases respectively, with 21 bases between them. CDR3 residues: CASSQDLTELGNFYEQYF. The CDR3 region has the DNA TGCGCCAGCAGCCAAGACCTGACGGAACTTGGGAACTTCTACGAGCAGTACTTC.

This clonotype was picked up many times. The V call is TRBV6-5, the J call TRBJ2-1; D remains ambiguous. In germline, CDR1 is MNHEY, CDR2 SVGAGI. The V and J ends lost 0 bases and 4 bases respectively, with 7 bases between them. The CDR3 is made up of 14 amino acids. The DNA for the CDR3 is TGTGCCAGCAGTTACTCTGAGTTTTACAATGAGCAGTTCTTC. This sequence encodes CASSYSEFYNEQFF.

The table lists this clonotype with a count of one. The chain recombines TRBV10-3 with TRBJ2-1; D not certain. CDR1 ENHRY and CDR2 SYGVKD come from the germline V gene. The CDR3 extends over 14 amino acids. V was clipped by 10 bases and J by 0 bases, with 13 bases between them. This CDR3 reads CASWAHSSYNEQFF. Written as DNA, the CDR3 is TGTGCCAGCTGGGCTCACAGCTCCTACAATGAGCAGTTCTTC.

The genes are TRBV7-9 and TRBJ2-7, with 10 bases matching TRBD1. Per germline, CDR1 SEHNR and CDR2 FQNEAQ (reference sequence). V dropped 1 base and J dropped 0; count of bases not matched to a gene: 3. The CDR3 runs 16 residues. CDR3 nucleotides: TGTGCCAGCAGCTTAGTCGGGACAGGGGTCTCCTACGAGCAGTACTTC. It yields the protein CASSLVGTGVSYEQYF.

This clonotype was counted many times. This CDR3 reads CASSLVGGDEQFF. CDR3 nucleotide sequence: TGTGCCAGCAGCTTGGTCGGGGGCGATGAGCAGTTCTTC. The gene calls are TRBV5-6 and TRBJ2-1; D tentatively reads TRBD1 or TRBD2 (6 bases each). This CDR3 has 13 amino acids. Germline V gives CDR1 SGHDT, CDR2 YYEEEE. With 0 bases removed from V and 8 bases from J, the gap between germline ends came to 9 bases.

The V gene is TRBV29-1, the J gene TRBJ1-2, with 8 positions matching TRBD1. The germline V gene has CDR1 SQVTM and CDR2 ANQGSEA. The CDR3 runs 11 residues. The ends lost 7 bases at V and 7 bases at J; junction bases unmatched: 5. As DNA, the CDR3 is TGCAGCGCACCGGACAGGGCTGGCTACACCTTC. Amino acids: CSAPDRAGYTF.

This clonotype was recorded at least ten times. The J gene is TRBJ1-6, the V gene TRBV7-9; D gene uncertain. Between the trimmed V and J ends, which lost 1 base and 9 bases, there was a span of 4 bases. CDR3 length: 12 residues. Germline values: CDR1 SEHNR, CDR2 FQNEAQ (reference sequence). The CDR3 protein is CASSLDGSPLHF. CDR3 nucleotide sequence: TGTGCCAGCAGCTTAGATGGTTCACCCCTCCACTTT.

The chain links TRBV19 to TRBJ2-2; D uncertain. V gave up 1 base and J gave up 8 bases, with 8 bases separating them. This CDR3 spans 13 amino acids. Germline values: CDR1 LNHDA, CDR2 SQIVND (reference sequence). For the CDR3, the DNA is TGTGCCAGTAGTATAGTCATCCCAGGGGAGCTGTTTTTT. Its protein is CASSIVIPGELFF.

This clonotype occurred a few times. The chain recombines TRBV20-1 with TRBJ2-7; D uncertain. Deletions cut 0 bases from V and 2 bases from J, with 11 bases between. This CDR3 spans 14 amino acids. The germline V gene encodes CDR1 DFQATT and CDR2 SNEGSKA (reference sequence). CDR3 region: CSARDFYSTYEQYF. In nucleotides, the CDR3 is TGCAGTGCTAGAGATTTTTACTCTACCTACGAGCAGTACTTC.

The chain combines TRBV11-2 with TRBJ2-1; TRBD2 matches 10 bases. Per germline, CDR1 SGHAT and CDR2 FQNNGV. CDR3 size: 20 residues. Trimming at V came to 5 bases and at J to 2 bases, leaving 18 bases not matched to a gene. The CDR3 region has the DNA TGTGCCAGCAGCCCGCACAGGTGGCTAGCGGGAGACAAGGCCTACAATGAGCAGTTCTTC. The encoded protein is CASSPHRWLAGDKAYNEQFF.

This clonotype was observed a few times. The chain uses TRBV29-1 and TRBJ2-1; D possibly corresponds to TRBD1 (5 bases). The CDR3 consists of 12 residues. Per the germline V gene, CDR1 is SQVTM and CDR2 is ANQGSEA. Trimming took off 4 bases at V and 6 bases at J, with 10 bases between the two ends. CDR3 bases: TGCAGCGTTGTTGGGGCAGGCAATGAGCAGTTCTTC. It yields the protein CSVVGAGNEQFF.